This entry is about one T cell receptor beta chain. Its antigen is as yet unknown. The germline gene is not matched at one end of the junction; a read error may be the cause. The method for making cDNA was 5'RACE, and it used 10-nucleotide random UMIs. MiXCR was run by TCRdb on the 5' RACE reads, yielding one entry per CDR3 protein. This sample carries tens of thousands of distinct CDR3 sequences, about 6% of them seen once, and the ten largest clones take around 0.55%. The data derive from a study of neurological immune-mediated disorders. Whole-study results and caveats: Patients with HTLV-1-associated myelopathy had the highest level of TCR clonal expansion, whereas patients with multiple sclerosis had the lowest level, falling beneath the level found in healthy controls.

The CDR3 consists of 12 residues. Germline V gene data show CDR1 as MDHEN and CDR2 as SYDVKM. CD4+ or CD8+ T cells, 950,000 to 1,000,000 per library, were used for sorted libraries. Sequences were obtained from CD4+ T cells from blood. The chain employs TRBV28 and TRBJ1-1; tentatively, D is TRBD1 (5 bases). The clonotype comes from a woman aged 40 to 50 in good health. DNA for the CDR3: TGTGTCAGCAGTTTCTTGGGGGTTGAAGCTTTCTTT. This translates into CVSSFLGVEAFF.